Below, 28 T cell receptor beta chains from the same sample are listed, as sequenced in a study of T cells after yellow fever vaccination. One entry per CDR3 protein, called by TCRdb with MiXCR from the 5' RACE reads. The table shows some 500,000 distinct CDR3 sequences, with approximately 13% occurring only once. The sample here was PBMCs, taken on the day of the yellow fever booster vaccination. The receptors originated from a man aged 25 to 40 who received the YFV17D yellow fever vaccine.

The CDR3 coding sequence is TGCGCCAGCAGCCCAGGGTTTACCGGGGAGCTGTTTTTT. This translates into CASSPGFTGELFF. This chain links TRBV5-1 with TRBJ2-2; weak D call: TRBD1 (5 bases). V gave up 4 bases and J gave up 5 bases, with 9 bases separating them. The CDR3 spans 13 residues. The germline CDR1 and CDR2 sequences are SGHRS and YFSETQ.

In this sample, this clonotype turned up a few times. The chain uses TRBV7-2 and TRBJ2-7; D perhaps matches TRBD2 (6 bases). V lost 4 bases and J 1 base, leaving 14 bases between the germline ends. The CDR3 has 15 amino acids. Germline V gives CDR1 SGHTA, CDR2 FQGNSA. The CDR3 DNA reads TGTGCCAGCAGCTCCTTCGCGGGGAGGTCCTACGAGCAGTACTTC. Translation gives CASSSFAGRSYEQYF. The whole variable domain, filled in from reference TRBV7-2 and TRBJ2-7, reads GAGVSQSPSNKVTEKGKDVELRCDPISGHTALYWYRQSLGQGLEFLIYFQGNSAPDKSGLPSDRFSAERTGGSVSTLTIQRTQQEDSAVYLCASSSFAGRSYEQYFGPGTRLTVT.

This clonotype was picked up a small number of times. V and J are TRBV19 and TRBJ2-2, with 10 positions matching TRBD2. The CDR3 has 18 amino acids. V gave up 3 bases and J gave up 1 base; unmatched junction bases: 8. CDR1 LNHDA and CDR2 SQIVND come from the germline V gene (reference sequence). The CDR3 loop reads CASSMRPGTSENTGELFF. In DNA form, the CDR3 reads TGTGCCAGTAGTATGAGACCCGGGACTAGCGAGAACACCGGGGAGCTGTTTTTT.

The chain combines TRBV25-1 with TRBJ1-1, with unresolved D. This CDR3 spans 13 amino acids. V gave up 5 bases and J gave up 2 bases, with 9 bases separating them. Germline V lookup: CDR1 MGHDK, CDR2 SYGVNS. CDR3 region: CASSRDYNTEAFF. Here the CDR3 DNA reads TGTGCCAGCAGTCGAGACTACAACACTGAAGCTTTCTTT.

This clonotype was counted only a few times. The CDR3 nucleotides are TGTGCCAGCAGCTTTTCGGACAGATGGCAGCCCCAGCATTTT. Amino acids: CASSFSDRWQPQHF. The chain is built from TRBV7-9 and TRBJ1-5, with a tentative D call TRBD1 (6 bases). This CDR3 is built from 14 residues. Germline V gene lookup returns CDR1 SEHNR and CDR2 FQNEAQ (reference sequence). The V and J ends lost 3 bases and 7 bases respectively, with 13 bases between them.

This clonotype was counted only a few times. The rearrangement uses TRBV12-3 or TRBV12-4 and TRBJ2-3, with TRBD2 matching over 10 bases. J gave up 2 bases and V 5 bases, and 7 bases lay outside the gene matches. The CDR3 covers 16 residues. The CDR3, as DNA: TGTGCCAGCAGTAAGGCCGGGACTAGCGTCACAGATACGCAGTATTTT. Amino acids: CASSKAGTSVTDTQYF.

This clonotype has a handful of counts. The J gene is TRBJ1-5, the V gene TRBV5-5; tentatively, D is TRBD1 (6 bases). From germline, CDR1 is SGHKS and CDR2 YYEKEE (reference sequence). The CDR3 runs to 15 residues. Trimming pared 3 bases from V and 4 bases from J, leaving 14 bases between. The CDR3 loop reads CASSWGAAENQPQHF. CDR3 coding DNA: TGTGCCAGCAGCTGGGGGGCGGCGGAGAATCAGCCCCAGCATTTT. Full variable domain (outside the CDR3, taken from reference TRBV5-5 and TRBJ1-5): DAGVTQSPTHLIKTRGQQVTLRCSPISGHKSVSWYQQVLGQGPQFIFQYYEKEERGRGNFPDRFSARQFPNYSSELNVNALLLGDSALYLCASSWGAAENQPQHFGDGTRLSIL.

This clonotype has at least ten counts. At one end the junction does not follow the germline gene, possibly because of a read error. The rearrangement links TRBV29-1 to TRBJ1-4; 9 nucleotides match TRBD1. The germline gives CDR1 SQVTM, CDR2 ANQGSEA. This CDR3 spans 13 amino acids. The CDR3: CSAEQGADEKLFF. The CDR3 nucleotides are TGCAGCGCTGAACAGGGGGCGGATGAAAAACTGTTTTTT. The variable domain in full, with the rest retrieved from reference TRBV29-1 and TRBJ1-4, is SAVISQKPSRDICQRGTSLTIQCQVDSQVTMMFWYRQQPGQSLTLIATANQGSEATYESGFVIDKFPISRPNLTFSTLTVSNMSPEDSSIYLCSAEQGADEKLFFGSGTQLSVL.

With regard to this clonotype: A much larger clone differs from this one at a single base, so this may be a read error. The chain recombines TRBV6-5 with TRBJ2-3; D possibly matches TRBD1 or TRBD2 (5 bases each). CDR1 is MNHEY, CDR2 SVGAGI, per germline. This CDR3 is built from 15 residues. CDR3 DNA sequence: TGTGCCAGCAGTTACCCTCCGGGGACGGCAGATATGCAGTATTTT. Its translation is CASSYPPGTADMQYF.

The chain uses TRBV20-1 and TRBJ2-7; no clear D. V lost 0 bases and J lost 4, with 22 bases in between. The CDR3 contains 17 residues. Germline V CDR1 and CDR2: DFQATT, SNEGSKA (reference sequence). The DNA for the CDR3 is TGCAGTGCTAGAGATTTACCTATGGGGTCGGAATCTTACGAGCAGTACTTC. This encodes CSARDLPMGSESYEQYF.

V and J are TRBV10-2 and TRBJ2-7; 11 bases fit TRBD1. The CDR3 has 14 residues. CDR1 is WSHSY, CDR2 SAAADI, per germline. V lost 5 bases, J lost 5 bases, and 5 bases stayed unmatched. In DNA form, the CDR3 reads TGCGCCAGCAGTCGGGACAGGGGGTCCCACGAGCAGTACTTC. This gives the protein CASSRDRGSHEQYF.

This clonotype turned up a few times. CDR3 DNA: TGCGCCAGCAGCTTGGACGGTACCCCCGTCTACGAGCAGTACTTC. Translating gives CASSLDGTPVYEQYF. The chain links TRBV5-1 to TRBJ2-7; D ambiguous. Germline CDR1 and CDR2: SGHRS and YFSETQ. CDR3 size: 15 residues. V lost 0 bases, J lost 3 bases, and 13 bases lay in between.

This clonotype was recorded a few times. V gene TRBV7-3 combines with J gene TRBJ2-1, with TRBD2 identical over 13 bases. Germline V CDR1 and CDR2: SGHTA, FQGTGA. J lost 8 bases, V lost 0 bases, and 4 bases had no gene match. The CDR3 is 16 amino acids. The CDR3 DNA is TGTGCCAGCAGCTTAACCGGGACTAGCGGGACGTATGAGCAGTTCTTC. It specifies CASSLTGTSGTYEQFF.

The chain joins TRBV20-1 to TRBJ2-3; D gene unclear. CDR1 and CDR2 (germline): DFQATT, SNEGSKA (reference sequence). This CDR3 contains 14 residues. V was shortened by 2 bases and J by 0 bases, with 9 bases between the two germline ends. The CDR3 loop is CSARLASSTDTQYF. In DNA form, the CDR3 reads TGCAGTGCTAGATTAGCATCTAGCACAGATACGCAGTATTTT.

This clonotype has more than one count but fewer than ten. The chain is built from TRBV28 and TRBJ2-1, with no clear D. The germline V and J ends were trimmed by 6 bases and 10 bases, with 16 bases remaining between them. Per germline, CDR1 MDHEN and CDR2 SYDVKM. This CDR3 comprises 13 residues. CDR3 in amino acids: CASRKQIVPEQFF. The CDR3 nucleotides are TGTGCCAGCAGAAAACAGATCGTGCCAGAGCAGTTCTTC.

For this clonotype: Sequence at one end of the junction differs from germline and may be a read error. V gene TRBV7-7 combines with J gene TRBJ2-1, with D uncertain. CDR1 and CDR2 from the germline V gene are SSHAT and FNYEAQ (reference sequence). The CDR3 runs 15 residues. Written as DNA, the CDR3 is TGTGCTAGCAGCTTAGGTCTAGGCGTTGACAATGAGCAGTTCTTC. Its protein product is CASSLGLGVDNEQFF.

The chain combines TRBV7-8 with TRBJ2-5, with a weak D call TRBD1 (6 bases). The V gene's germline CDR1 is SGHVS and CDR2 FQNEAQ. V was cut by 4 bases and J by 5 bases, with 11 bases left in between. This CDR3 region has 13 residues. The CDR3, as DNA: TGTGCCAGCAGCTCAGGACAGATCGAGACCCAGTACTTC. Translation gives CASSSGQIETQYF.

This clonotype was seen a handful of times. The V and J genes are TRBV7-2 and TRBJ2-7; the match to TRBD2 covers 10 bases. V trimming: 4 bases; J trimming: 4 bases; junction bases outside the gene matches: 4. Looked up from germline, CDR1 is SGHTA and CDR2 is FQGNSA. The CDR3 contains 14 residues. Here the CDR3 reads CASSSDSGRYEQYF. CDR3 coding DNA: TGTGCCAGCAGCTCGGATAGCGGGAGGTACGAGCAGTACTTC.

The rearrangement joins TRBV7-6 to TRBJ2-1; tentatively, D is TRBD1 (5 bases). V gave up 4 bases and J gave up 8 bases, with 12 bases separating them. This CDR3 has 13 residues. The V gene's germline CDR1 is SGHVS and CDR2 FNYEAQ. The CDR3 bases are TGTGCCAGCAGCTCGACAGTTAGCCATGAGCAGTTCTTC. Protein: CASSSTVSHEQFF.

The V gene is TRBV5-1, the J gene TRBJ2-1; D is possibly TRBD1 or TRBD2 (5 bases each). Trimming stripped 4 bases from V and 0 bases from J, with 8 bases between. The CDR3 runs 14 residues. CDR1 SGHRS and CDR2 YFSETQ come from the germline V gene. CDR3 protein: CASSRDASYNEQFF. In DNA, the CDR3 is TGCGCCAGCAGCAGGGACGCCTCCTACAATGAGCAGTTCTTC.

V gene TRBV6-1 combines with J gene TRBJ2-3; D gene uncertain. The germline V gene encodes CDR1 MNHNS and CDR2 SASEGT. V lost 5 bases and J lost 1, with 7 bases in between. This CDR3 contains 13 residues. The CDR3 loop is CASSKRGTDTQYF. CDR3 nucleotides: TGTGCCAGCAGTAAGCGCGGCACAGATACGCAGTATTTT.

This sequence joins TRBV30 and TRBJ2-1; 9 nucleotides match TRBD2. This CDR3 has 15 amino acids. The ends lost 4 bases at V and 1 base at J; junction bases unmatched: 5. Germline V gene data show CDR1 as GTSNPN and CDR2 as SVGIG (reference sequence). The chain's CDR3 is CAWKGREGSYNEQFF. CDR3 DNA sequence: TGTGCCTGGAAGGGGCGGGAGGGTTCCTACAATGAGCAGTTCTTC.

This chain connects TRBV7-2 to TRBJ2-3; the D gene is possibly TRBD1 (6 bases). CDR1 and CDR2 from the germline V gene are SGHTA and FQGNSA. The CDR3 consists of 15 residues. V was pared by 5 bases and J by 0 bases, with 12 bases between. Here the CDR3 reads CASSPGHSSTDTQYF. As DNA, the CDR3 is TGTGCCAGCAGCCCGGGACACTCTAGCACAGATACGCAGTATTTT.

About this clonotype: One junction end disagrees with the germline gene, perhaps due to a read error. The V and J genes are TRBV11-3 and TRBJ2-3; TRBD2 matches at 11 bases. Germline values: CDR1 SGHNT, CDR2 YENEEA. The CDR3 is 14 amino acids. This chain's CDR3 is CASSPSGRTETQYF. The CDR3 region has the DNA TGTGCCAGCAGCCCTAGCGGGAGGACAGAGACGCAGTATTTT.

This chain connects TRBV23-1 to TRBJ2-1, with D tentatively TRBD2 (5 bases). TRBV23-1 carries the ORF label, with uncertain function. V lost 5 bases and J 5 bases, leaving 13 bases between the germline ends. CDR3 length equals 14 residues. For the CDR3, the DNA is TGCGCCAGCAGTTTATGGCGGGTTGACAATGAGCAGTTCTTC. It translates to CASSLWRVDNEQFF.

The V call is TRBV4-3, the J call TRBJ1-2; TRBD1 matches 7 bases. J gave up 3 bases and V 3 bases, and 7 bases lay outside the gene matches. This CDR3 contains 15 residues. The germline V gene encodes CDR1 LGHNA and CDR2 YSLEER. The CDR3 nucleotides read TGCGCCAGCAGCCAGACGACAGGGATGTACTATGGCTACACCTTC. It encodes CASSQTTGMYYGYTF.

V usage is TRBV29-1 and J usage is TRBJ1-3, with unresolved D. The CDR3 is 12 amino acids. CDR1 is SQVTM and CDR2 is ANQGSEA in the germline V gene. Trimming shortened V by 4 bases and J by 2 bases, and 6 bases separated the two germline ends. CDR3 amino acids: CSVVDTGNTIYF. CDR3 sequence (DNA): TGCAGCGTTGTTGATACTGGAAACACCATATATTTT.

The CDR3 nucleotides are TGTGCCAGCAGTAATAAGGGGGACCCGGGAGATACGCAGTATTTT. Protein product: CASSNKGDPGDTQYF. V is TRBV28 and J is TRBJ2-3; TRBD1 might be the D (6 bases). Germline V gene data show CDR1 as MDHEN and CDR2 as SYDVKM. Trimming cost V 5 bases and J 5 bases, with 17 bases left between them. The CDR3 covers 15 residues. The variable domain in full, with the rest retrieved from reference TRBV28 and TRBJ2-3, is DVKVTQSSRYLVKRTGEKVFLECVQDMDHENMFWYRQDPGLGLRLIYFSYDVKMKEKGDIPEGYSVSREKKERFSLILESASTNQTSMYLCASSNKGDPGDTQYFGPGTRLTVL.